This T cell receptor (beta chain) is from a study of T cells after yellow fever vaccination. TCRdb processed the 5' RACE reads anew with MiXCR; each CDR3 protein has one entry. The repertoire holds around 160,000 distinct CDR3 sequences, with 6% to 7.5% as singletons. This clonotype was detected a few times. This receptor was identified in a man aged 18-30 years who received the YFV17D yellow fever vaccine. The sequenced sample was CD4+ T cells sorted from PBMCs, obtained around 5 days after the first yellow fever vaccination.

The CDR3 DNA reads TGCGCCAGCACTCAGCGGGGGGAAGATACGCAGTATTTT. Residues: CASTQRGEDTQYF. The chain recombines TRBV5-1 with TRBJ2-3; 9 nucleotides agree with TRBD2. With 6 bases clipped from V and 5 bases from J, the junction kept 4 bases outside the gene matches. The germline V gene encodes CDR1 SGHRS and CDR2 YFSETQ. The CDR3 has 13 amino acids.